These T cell receptor beta chains were read from a single sample in a study of regulatory T cells in long-lasting Graves disease. MiXCR, applied by TCRdb to the multiplex PCR reads, yields one record per CDR3 protein. The sample includes 350,000 to 450,000 distinct CDR3 sequences, under 15% of them seen just once. These sequences were also reported in another study, on T cells in Graves' hyperthyroidism and ophthalmopathy.

Sequenced material: peripheral blood mononuclear cells (PBMCs), taken at new diagnosis, from a patient treated with antithyroid drugs. The source of these receptors is a woman younger than 45 with Graves disease. CDR3s include the opening cysteine and the closing phenylalanine or tryptophan. A D gene is named only where the DNA matches it firmly. Size tells how often a clone was seen (once, few, many) or the class of an expanded clone, and some rows leave it out.

>TRBJ2-1|once|TRBV6-5|.
CASSYQRGLNEQFF
TGTGCCAGCAGTTATCAGAGGGGTTTAAATGAGCAGTTCTTC
>TRBJ1-1|.|TRBV9|.
CASSVEAKNTEAFF
TGTGCCAGCAGCGTAGAGGCGAAGAACACTGAAGCTTTCTTT
>TRBJ2-1|many|TRBV3-1|.
CASSQSRTVPNEQFF
TGTGCCAGCAGCCAATCCAGGACCGTTCCCAATGAGCAGTTCTTC
>TRBJ1-1|few|TRBV19|.
CASFVYTEAFF
TGTGCCAGTTTCGTATACACTGAAGCTTTCTTT
>TRBJ2-5|many|TRBV18|TRBD2
CASSPGTSGETQYF
TGTGCCAGCTCACCCGGGACTAGCGGGGAGACCCAGTACTTC
>TRBJ2-7|once|TRBV19|TRBD1
CASRHPGQGSGEQYF
TGTGCCAGTAGGCACCCGGGACAGGGATCTGGCGAGCAGTACTTC
>TRBJ2-7|many|TRBV30|TRBD1
CAWRGVWDSHF
TGTGCCTGGAGAGGTGTTTGGGACAGCCACTTC
>TRBJ2-2|few|TRBV19|.
CASSIDRERDTGELFF
TGTGCCAGTAGTATAGATCGGGAGAGGGACACCGGGGAGCTGTTTTTT
>TRBJ2-7|.|TRBV29-1|.
CSVEDRGEEQYF
TGCAGCGTTGAAGATCGAGGGGAAGAGCAGTACTTC
>TRBJ1-4|few|TRBV6-1|TRBD1
CASSVSRDRNEKLFF
TGTGCCAGCAGTGTCTCCCGGGACAGGAATGAAAAACTGTTTTTT
>TRBJ2-5|.|TRBV6-5|TRBD2
CASSSGLGWTQYF
TGTGCCAGCAGTTCTGGACTAGGATGGACCCAGTACTTC
>TRBJ2-1|many|TRBV7-3|.
CASSFSSGDEQFF
TGTGCCAGCAGCTTCAGCTCAGGGGATGAGCAGTTCTTC
>TRBJ1-2|many|TRBV6-2/TRBV6-3|.
CASSYTVPGIGDGYTF
TGTGCCAGCAGTTACACGGTACCGGGAATTGGGGATGGCTACACCTTC
>TRBJ2-7|few|TRBV9|TRBD2
CASSVGLAGSYYEQYF
TGTGCCAGCAGCGTAGGGCTAGCGGGATCTTACTACGAGCAGTACTTC
>TRBJ2-1|.|TRBV30|.
CAWSKAASFNEQFF
TGTGCCTGGAGTAAGGCGGCGTCCTTTAATGAGCAGTTCTTC
>TRBJ2-1|many|TRBV30|.
CAWSPDHYNEQFF
TGTGCCTGGAGTCCAGACCATTACAATGAGCAGTTCTTC
>TRBJ1-1|many|TRBV12-3/TRBV12-4|TRBD1
CASSGPRGRFNTEAFF
TGTGCCAGCAGTGGCCCAAGGGGGCGTTTTAACACTGAAGCTTTCTTT
>TRBJ2-6|many|TRBV18|.
CASSQGSGANVLTF
TGTGCCAGCTCACAGGGTTCCGGGGCCAACGTCCTGACTTTC
>TRBJ1-1|.|TRBV5-1|TRBD1
CASTRDRLNTEEAFF
TGCGCCAGCACCAGGGACAGATTGAACACTGAAGAAGCTTTCTTT
>TRBJ2-1|.|TRBV5-1|TRBD2
CASSLDPAGITNEQFF
TGCGCCAGCAGCTTGGATCCAGCGGGAATTACCAATGAGCAGTTCTTC
>TRBJ2-3|many|TRBV10-3|TRBD2
CAISGASGTSTDTQYF
TGTGCCATCAGTGGGGCTAGCGGTACTAGCACAGATACGCAGTATTTT
>TRBJ1-6|.|TRBV14|TRBD1
CASSQDLGQGPTPLHF
TGTGCCAGCAGCCAAGATCTCGGACAGGGGCCTACACCCCTCCACTTT
>TRBJ1-4|.|TRBV2|.
CASRQLTGREKLFF
TGTGCCAGCAGGCAACTGACAGGTCGGGAAAAACTGTTTTTT
>TRBJ2-5|few|TRBV29-1|TRBD2
CSVEDEIWGLGHRETQYF
TGCAGCGTTGAAGATGAGATTTGGGGACTAGGACACCGAGAGACCCAGTACTTC
>TRBJ1-5|few|TRBV27|.
CASSLWAGEGNQPQHF
TGTGCCAGCAGTTTATGGGCAGGGGAGGGCAATCAGCCCCAGCATTTT
>TRBJ1-4|few|TRBV6-2/TRBV6-3|TRBD1
CASSYSSGTGREKLFF
TGTGCCAGCAGCTACTCCTCCGGGACAGGGAGGGAAAAACTGTTTTTT
>TRBJ1-2|.|TRBV5-1|.
CASSWGGQFGGYTF
TGCGCCAGCAGCTGGGGTGGACAGTTCGGTGGCTACACCTTC
>TRBJ2-5|many|TRBV20-1|.
CSAPIETQYF
TGCAGTGCGCCCATCGAGACCCAGTACTTC
>TRBJ2-7|many|TRBV5-1|.
CASSLEGGSAPYEQYF
TGCGCCAGCAGCTTGGAAGGGGGTAGCGCACCCTACGAGCAGTACTTC
>TRBJ2-6|many|TRBV20-1|.
CSATSRFQGTGANVLTF
TGCAGTGCTACCAGCCGCTTCCAGGGGACTGGGGCCAACGTCCTGACTTTC
>TRBJ1-3|.|TRBV18|.
CASSPGVSGNTIYF
TGTGCCAGCTCACCAGGCGTCTCTGGAAACACCATATATTTT
>TRBJ1-2|.|TRBV7-9|.
CASSSGLTQDLYGYTF
TGTGCCAGCAGCTCGGGACTCACCCAGGATCTATATGGCTACACCTTC
>TRBJ2-7|few|TRBV7-8|.
CASSLATAGGMSEQYF
TGTGCCAGCAGCTTAGCTACGGCAGGGGGGATGAGTGAGCAGTACTTC
>TRBJ2-7|many|TRBV6-1|.
CATLKTRVTRAYEQYF
TGTGCCACCCTCAAAACAAGGGTAACTAGAGCCTACGAGCAGTACTTC
>TRBJ2-1|.|TRBV7-3|.
CASSPPLSNEQFF
TGTGCCAGCAGCCCACCGCTGTCCAATGAGCAGTTCTTC
>TRBJ2-6|few|TRBV14|TRBD2
CASSRQGVGLAGDVANVLTF
TGTGCCAGCAGCCGACAGGGGGTGGGACTAGCGGGAGATGTGGCCAACGTCCTGACTTTC
>TRBJ2-2|many|TRBV3-1|TRBD2
CASSQGPGGVTGELFF
TGTGCCAGCAGCCAAGGTCCGGGAGGAGTCACCGGGGAGCTGTTTTTT
>TRBJ2-2|.|TRBV30|TRBD1
CAWRRQGNTGELFF
TGTGCCTGGAGGCGACAGGGGAACACCGGGGAGCTGTTTTTT
>TRBJ2-7|many|TRBV12-3/TRBV12-4|.
CASSTPLNLFEQYF
TGTGCCAGCAGTACTCCCCTGAACCTTTTCGAGCAGTACTTC
>TRBJ1-1|.|TRBV9|.
CASSVASGNTEALF
.
>TRBJ1-6|many|TRBV12-3/TRBV12-4|.
CASRSLGSGDNSPLHF
TGTGCCAGCAGATCCCTGGGGAGCGGGGATAATTCACCCCTCCACTTT
>TRBJ2-5|many|TRBV19|.
CASSVGQGAGGQETQYF
TGTGCCAGTAGTGTCGGACAGGGCGCGGGAGGTCAAGAGACCCAGTACTTC